This TCR beta chain was sequenced for a study of shared clonotypes between healthy human individuals. The table came from immunoSEQ multiplex PCR; TCRdb's copy has only in-frame clones and leaves some out. The repertoire holds 2,500,000 or so clones, around 90% seen once, with 0.3% to 0.4% in the top ten. The material sequenced was naive CD4+ T cells from PBMCs. Subset indicated: CD45RA+ positively selected. The receptor comes from a man aged 18-30 years in good health. Some clones in this sample may be carry-over from other donors' samples.

CDR3 bases: TGTGCCAGCAGCGGTCTGACAGGGGGCAACACCGGGGAGCTGTTTTTT. This gives the protein CASSGLTGGNTGELFF. The genes are TRBV5-4 and TRBJ2-2; TRBD1 matches at 10 bases. Germline V lookup: CDR1 SGHNT, CDR2 YYREEE (reference sequence). V lost 4 bases, J lost 2 bases, and 5 bases stayed unmatched. This CDR3 is 16 amino acids long.